The 20 T cell receptor beta chains in this list originate from one sample, sequenced in a study of T-cell memory formation after mild COVID-19. TCRdb passed the 5' RACE reads through MiXCR, listing each CDR3 protein once. Of 100,000 to 150,000 distinct CDR3 sequences in the sample, roughly 6% were seen once. Sequencing was done on a sample of PBMCs or a T cell subset sorted from them (not recorded which). All receptors derive from an adult woman who had mild COVID-19 (a few samples of this study predate the infection). Cell type and time point are not known.

The table lists this clonotype with a few counts. CDR3 sequence (DNA): TGTGCCAGCAGCTTGCGTCCATCCTCCTACGAGCAGTACTTC. Translation: CASSLRPSSYEQYF. V and J are TRBV5-6 and TRBJ2-7; unclear D gene. The CDR3 extends over 14 amino acids. V was pared by 1 base and J by 0 bases, with 8 bases between. Germline V gene data show CDR1 as SGHDT and CDR2 as YYEEEE.

This clonotype has ten or more counts. This CDR3 reads CASTRQASRVYEQYF. The CDR3 DNA reads TGTGCCAGCACCCGACAGGCCTCCAGAGTTTACGAGCAGTACTTC. V is TRBV5-5 and J is TRBJ2-7, with D tentatively TRBD1 (6 bases). The germline V gene has CDR1 SGHKS and CDR2 YYEKEE (reference sequence). This CDR3 spans 15 amino acids. V was trimmed by 6 bases and J by 4 bases, leaving 20 bases between them.

V gene TRBV27 combines with J gene TRBJ2-7, with 7 bases fitting TRBD1. This CDR3 comprises 13 residues. V was pared by 5 bases and J by 5 bases, with 6 bases of the junction left unmatched. CDR1 and CDR2 (germline): MNHEY, SMNVEV (reference sequence). The chain's CDR3 is CASSPRQGHEQYF. The CDR3 DNA follows: TGTGCCAGCAGTCCCCGACAGGGCCACGAGCAGTACTTC.

The rearrangement uses TRBV12-3 or TRBV12-4 and TRBJ2-1, with 7 nucleotides matching TRBD1. The V segment lost 4 bases and the J segment 4 bases; nucleotides outside the gene matches: 10. The CDR3 contains 16 residues. Here the CDR3 reads CASSWGPGQIYNEQFF. CDR3 in DNA: TGTGCCAGCAGTTGGGGACCGGGACAGATATACAATGAGCAGTTCTTC.

This clonotype came up many times. The chain recombines TRBV18 with TRBJ2-1; D assignment may be TRBD1 or TRBD2 (5 bases each). CDR3 length: 15 residues. Trimming removed 6 bases from V and 1 base from J, with 13 bases in between. CDR1 and CDR2 (germline): KGHSH, LQKENI. CDR3 region: CASSHLGGSYNEQFF. The DNA of the CDR3 is TGTGCCAGCTCGCACCTTGGGGGATCCTACAATGAGCAGTTCTTC.

The table lists this clonotype with many counts. The chain links TRBV6-6 to TRBJ2-1, with TRBD2 matching over 8 bases. The CDR3 runs to 13 residues. The V and J ends lost 6 bases and 8 bases, in that order; junction bases with no gene match: 6. Germline CDR1 reads MNHNY; CDR2 reads SVGAGI (reference sequence). In nucleotides, the CDR3 is TGTGCCAGCAGCCGGGAGGGTTTCGATGAGCAGTTCTTC. Amino acid sequence: CASSREGFDEQFF.

V and J are TRBV7-8 and TRBJ2-1; 7 bases align to TRBD2. Germline-derived CDR1 and CDR2 are SGHVS and FQNEAQ. The V segment lost 2 bases and the J segment 0 bases; nucleotides outside the gene matches: 4. The CDR3 totals 16 residues. Here the CDR3 reads CASSLLGGSSYNEQFF. DNA of the CDR3: TGTGCCAGCAGCTTACTGGGGGGGAGCTCCTACAATGAGCAGTTCTTC.

This clonotype was observed at least ten times. The J gene is TRBJ2-5, the V gene TRBV6-5, with no clear D. The CDR3 contains 14 residues. Germline lookup yields CDR1 MNHEY and CDR2 SVGAGI. V shed 6 bases and J shed 4 bases, with 15 bases lying between them. CDR3 DNA sequence: TGTGCCAGCAGCCCACCGGGCCTAATAGAGACCCAGTACTTC. Translated, it gives CASSPPGLIETQYF.

Only a few counts were recorded for this clonotype. The chain is built from TRBV19 and TRBJ2-1; TRBD2 matches 8 bases. V trimming: 7 bases; J trimming: 8 bases; junction bases outside the gene matches: 10. The CDR3 covers 14 residues. Germline V gene sequence: CDR1 LNHDA, CDR2 SQIVND (reference sequence). CDR3 loop: CASTAGLDRDEQFF. In DNA form, the CDR3 reads TGTGCCAGTACTGCGGGACTAGATCGTGATGAGCAGTTCTTC.

This clonotype was recorded many times. V gene TRBV4-1 combines with J gene TRBJ2-3, with 12 bases matching TRBD2. Losses at the gene ends were 3 bases for V and 4 bases for J; bases not matched to a gene: 14. The germline V gene has CDR1 MGHRA and CDR2 YSYEKL. This CDR3 spans 19 amino acids. In DNA, the CDR3 is TGCGCCAGCAGCCAGAATTACGCCGGGACTAGCGGGTTCGCAGATACGCAGTATTTT. Translation: CASSQNYAGTSGFADTQYF.

V gene TRBV6-5 combines with J gene TRBJ1-6, with TRBD1 as a possible D gene (6 bases). The CDR3 sequence is 16 residues long. The germline V gene encodes CDR1 MNHEY and CDR2 SVGAGI. With 0 bases removed from V and 8 bases from J, the gap between germline ends came to 14 bases. The chain's CDR3 is CASSYSGGGIHSPLHF. DNA for the CDR3: TGTGCCAGCAGTTACTCCGGGGGCGGGATACATTCACCCCTCCACTTT.

The table lists this clonotype with a few counts. This chain uses TRBV5-1 with TRBJ1-2, with D possibly TRBD1 on 6 matching bases. V lost 0 bases and J 7 bases, leaving 13 bases between the germline ends. Germline V lookup: CDR1 SGHRS, CDR2 YFSETQ. The CDR3 has 14 amino acids. The CDR3 DNA reads as TGCGCCAGCAGCTTGGATGCACAGGGAATTGGCTACACCTTC. Translating gives CASSLDAQGIGYTF. Variable domain in full (rest from reference TRBV5-1 and TRBJ1-2): KAGVTQTPRYLIKTRGQQVTLSCSPISGHRSVSWYQQTPGQGLQFLFEYFSETQRNKGNFPGRFSGRQFSNSRSEMNVSTLELGDSALYLCASSLDAQGIGYTFGSGTRLTVV.

This chain uses TRBV5-1 with TRBJ1-1; D is perhaps TRBD1 (5 bases). Per the germline V gene, CDR1 is SGHRS and CDR2 is YFSETQ. The CDR3 consists of 16 residues. V dropped 3 bases and J dropped 5 bases, with 20 bases sitting between them. The DNA for the CDR3 is TGCGCCAGCAGCTCGCGGGACTTCCCTATGAGGACTGAAGCTTTCTTT. This codes for CASSSRDFPMRTEAFF. The full variable domain, completed using reference TRBV5-1 and TRBJ1-1, is KAGVTQTPRYLIKTRGQQVTLSCSPISGHRSVSWYQQTPGQGLQFLFEYFSETQRNKGNFPGRFSGRQFSNSRSEMNVSTLELGDSALYLCASSSRDFPMRTEAFFGQGTRLTVV.

This clonotype was observed a few times. The J gene is TRBJ2-5, the V gene TRBV5-5; D could derive from TRBD1 or TRBD2 (5 bases each). The V gene's germline CDR1 is SGHKS and CDR2 YYEKEE (reference sequence). CDR3 length: 14 residues. V shed 5 bases and J shed 2 bases, with 13 bases lying between them. CDR3 amino acids: CASRRDPKQETQYF. Written as DNA, the CDR3 is TGTGCCAGCAGAAGGGACCCCAAACAAGAGACCCAGTACTTC.

The chain links TRBV5-1 to TRBJ1-5, with TRBD1 matching over 7 bases. The germline CDR1 and CDR2 sequences are SGHRS and YFSETQ. The CDR3 sequence is 18 residues long. V gave up 6 bases and J gave up 0 bases; unmatched junction bases: 15. In nucleotides, the CDR3 is TGCGCCAGCAATGTCCGAACAGGGGCGAATTATAGCAATCAGCCCCAGCATTTT. This encodes CASNVRTGANYSNQPQHF.

The chain is built from TRBV6-5 and TRBJ1-3; D not resolved. This CDR3 region has 14 residues. The germline gives CDR1 MNHEY, CDR2 SVGAGI. V lost 7 bases and J lost 3, with 13 bases in between. As DNA, the CDR3 is TGTGCCAGCATTGTAGAATGGGGTGGAAACACCATATATTTT. Its translation is CASIVEWGGNTIYF.

The chain couples TRBV10-3 to TRBJ2-7; 8 bases agree with TRBD1. Germline values: CDR1 ENHRY, CDR2 SYGVKD. The junction had 6 bases not matched to a gene; V was cut back by 0 bases and J by 2 bases. This CDR3 region has 16 residues. The CDR3 protein is CAISESGAGGPYEQYF. For the CDR3, the DNA is TGTGCCATCAGTGAGTCTGGGGCAGGGGGCCCCTACGAGCAGTACTTC.

The chain joins TRBV3-1 to TRBJ2-1; D gene uncertain. The CDR3 spans 13 residues. V gave up 1 base and J gave up 12 bases, with 13 bases separating them. The germline CDR1 and CDR2 sequences are LGHDT and YNNKEL (reference sequence). CDR3 amino acids: CASSQGFTLGQFF. The CDR3 region has the DNA TGTGCCAGCAGCCAAGGCTTTACCTTAGGGCAGTTCTTC.

V gene TRBV19 combines with J gene TRBJ2-1; 7 bases fit TRBD2. V gave up 1 base and J gave up 9 bases; unmatched junction bases: 3. This CDR3 has 13 residues. CDR1 is LNHDA and CDR2 is SQIVND in the germline V gene (reference sequence). The CDR3 DNA follows: TGTGCCAGTAGTATAGGCGGGGGAAGTGAGCAGTTCTTC. Its protein product is CASSIGGGSEQFF.

The chain links TRBV12-3 or TRBV12-4 to TRBJ1-2; D is undetermined. The CDR3 spans 13 residues. Trimming removed 4 bases from V and 4 bases from J, with 10 bases in between. The CDR3 DNA is TGTGCCAGCAGTTACCAGGAGAGCTATGGCTACACCTTC. Protein sequence: CASSYQESYGYTF.